What follows are 15 T cell receptor beta chains derived from one specimen sequenced in a study of early T cells in non-severe SARS-CoV-2 infection. In TCRdb, the 5' RACE reads were re-called with MiXCR into one record per CDR3 protein. The sample has tens of thousands of distinct CDR3 sequences, about 4.1% seen once; the top ten hold roughly 5.5%. The sequenced sample was whole blood. These receptors all come from an adult who was a healthcare worker with PCR-confirmed SARS-CoV-2 infection or an uninfected control (not recorded which).

This clonotype counts as medium-sized. This chain joins TRBV6-1 and TRBJ2-7; D call uncertain. The V end lost 8 bases, the J end lost 2 bases, and 16 bases lay between the germline ends. The germline V gene encodes CDR1 MNHNS and CDR2 SASEGT. The CDR3 sequence is 14 residues long. The CDR3 sequence is CASGNGLAPYEQYF. DNA of the CDR3: TGTGCCAGCGGAAACGGGCTGGCCCCCTACGAGCAGTACTTC.

Many counts were recorded for this clonotype. The rearrangement links TRBV29-1 to TRBJ2-5; 9 nucleotides agree with TRBD1. Unmatched junction bases numbered 9, after V lost 4 bases and J lost 0 bases. Germline values: CDR1 SQVTM, CDR2 ANQGSEA. The CDR3 extends over 16 amino acids. Written as DNA, the CDR3 is TGCAGCGTTGCTGGGACAGGGAAGGGGTACCAAGAGACCCAGTACTTC. This codes for CSVAGTGKGYQETQYF.

The sample holds many counts of this clonotype. The chain recombines TRBV3-1 with TRBJ2-1; the match to TRBD2 covers 8 bases. V dropped 1 base and J dropped 5; count of bases not matched to a gene: 10. The CDR3 extends over 17 amino acids. CDR1 and CDR2 (germline): LGHDT, YNNKEL (reference sequence). The CDR3 coding sequence is TGTGCCAGCAGCCAAGTAGGATCCAGCGGGGGCCACAATGAGCAGTTCTTC. This codes for CASSQVGSSGGHNEQFF.

The table lists this clonotype with many counts. The chain is built from TRBV20-1 and TRBJ2-2; 16 bases line up with TRBD2. Germline CDR1 reads DFQATT; CDR2 reads SNEGSKA (reference sequence). The CDR3 consists of 16 residues. J was trimmed by 6 bases and V by 2 bases; bases with no gene match: 3. Here the CDR3 reads CSARPGTSGGAGELFF. CDR3 nucleotides: TGCAGTGCTAGACCCGGGACTAGCGGGGGGGCCGGGGAGCTGTTTTTT.

For this clonotype: This may be a read error: a much more frequent sequence differs by one nucleotide. The chain uses TRBV5-1 and TRBJ2-5; maybe TRBD2 (5 bases). V lost 0 bases, J lost 7 bases, and 16 bases lay in between. Germline V lookup: CDR1 SGHRS, CDR2 YFSETQ. The CDR3 runs 15 residues. Written as DNA, the CDR3 is TGCGCCAGCAGCTTGGGGACTCAAGGACGAGTGACCCAGTACTTC. Amino acid sequence: CASSLGTQGRVTQYF.

At least ten counts were recorded for this clonotype. The chain couples TRBV5-1 to TRBJ2-7, with TRBD2 matching 13 bases. Germline lookup yields CDR1 SGHRS and CDR2 YFSETQ. The CDR3 consists of 16 residues. The trim removed 0 bases at V and 0 bases at J, leaving 0 bases unmatched. The CDR3 DNA sequence: TGCGCCAGCAGCTTGGGGACTAGCGGGGGCTCCTACGAGCAGTACTTC. Encoded protein: CASSLGTSGGSYEQYF.

This clonotype has ten or more counts. The V and J genes are TRBV5-4 and TRBJ1-3, with 11 bases identical to TRBD1. Per germline, CDR1 SGHNT and CDR2 YYREEE (reference sequence). The V and J ends lost 3 bases and 0 bases, in that order; junction bases with no gene match: 8. The CDR3 covers 18 residues. The CDR3 is CASSSWTGGAFSGNTIYF. In DNA form, the CDR3 reads TGTGCCAGCAGCTCGTGGACAGGGGGCGCATTCTCTGGAAACACCATATATTTT.

This clonotype occurred many times. The V and J genes are TRBV28 and TRBJ2-7, with D tentatively TRBD1 or TRBD2 (5 bases each). V dropped 8 bases and J dropped 1 base, with 15 bases sitting between them. This CDR3 is built from 14 residues. Germline V gene lookup returns CDR1 MDHEN and CDR2 SYDVKM. The CDR3 region is CASQDGATSYEQYF. The CDR3 region has the DNA TGTGCCAGCCAGGACGGGGCTACATCCTACGAGCAGTACTTC.

This clonotype was seen many times. This chain connects TRBV15 to TRBJ1-5; D gene unclear. Trimming removed 4 bases at V and 7 bases at J, with 5 bases between. The CDR3 is 11 amino acids. Germline assignment: CDR1 LNHNV and CDR2 YYDKDF (reference sequence). The CDR3 DNA follows: TGTGCCACCAGCATCTCCCAGCCCCAGCATTTT. Translation: CATSISQPQHF.

This clonotype was picked up many times. The chain links TRBV7-9 to TRBJ1-2, with D perhaps matching TRBD1 (6 bases). This CDR3 has 13 amino acids. Trimming took off 5 bases at V and 7 bases at J, with 14 bases between the two ends. CDR1 is SEHNR, CDR2 FQNEAQ, per germline (reference sequence). The CDR3 DNA reads as TGTGCCAGCAGCCCCCGAACAGGGTTTGGCTACACCTTC. Amino acid sequence: CASSPRTGFGYTF.

This clonotype has at least ten counts. Since no conserved phenylalanine or tryptophan closes the CDR3, a read error is the likely cause. The chain uses TRBV5-1 and TRBJ1-1; weak D call: TRBD1 (5 bases). Germline V CDR1 and CDR2: SGHRS, YFSETQ. CDR3 length: 14 residues. The V end was cut by 3 bases, the J end by 6 bases, with 15 bases between. The DNA of the CDR3 is TGCGCCAGCAGCTCAAATACAGGAAAACCTGAAGCTTTCTGT. This gives the protein CASSSNTGKPEAFC.

V and J are TRBV7-2 and TRBJ2-7, with D possibly matching TRBD1 (6 bases). Trimming removed 4 bases from V and 5 bases from J, with 15 bases in between. The germline V gene encodes CDR1 SGHTA and CDR2 FQGNSA. This CDR3 has 14 amino acids. The CDR3 DNA follows: TGTGCCAGCAGCTGGGGGCAGGGTATCAACGAGCAGTACTTC. It translates to CASSWGQGINEQYF.

This clonotype was seen ten or more times. The chain has TRBV7-3 and TRBJ2-7, with a tentative D call TRBD1 (6 bases). V dropped 4 bases and J dropped 0 bases, with 7 bases sitting between them. This CDR3 has 13 amino acids. Germline CDR1 and CDR2: SGHTA and FQGTGA. This CDR3 reads CASSWDTSYEQYF. In nucleotides, the CDR3 is TGTGCCAGCAGCTGGGACACCTCCTACGAGCAGTACTTC.

V is TRBV28 and J is TRBJ1-2; D is possibly TRBD1 (5 bases). Germline V lookup: CDR1 MDHEN, CDR2 SYDVKM. Trimming removed 4 bases at V and 8 bases at J, with 11 bases between. This CDR3 comprises 12 residues. Written as DNA, the CDR3 is TGTGCCAGCAGTTCCGGGACTAAGGGCTACACCTTC. Its translation is CASSSGTKGYTF.

In this sample, this clonotype turned up many times. The J gene is TRBJ1-2, the V gene TRBV6-6; possibly TRBD1 for D (6 bases). The CDR3 contains 13 residues. Trimming took off 2 bases at V and 5 bases at J, with 9 bases between the two ends. CDR1 and CDR2 from the germline V gene are MNHNY and SVGAGI (reference sequence). Here the CDR3 DNA reads TGTGCCAGCAGTTACGGGACAATTTATGGCTACACCTTC. Translated, it gives CASSYGTIYGYTF.